The source of this TCR beta chain is a study of siplizumab effects on memory and regulatory T cells. Whole-study findings and limits: Some alloreactive sequences were traceable to unstimulated CD4+ memory cells, and siplizumab significantly reduced them.

This CDR3 contains 16 residues. CDR1 is SGHDT and CDR2 is YYEEEE in the germline V gene. V was trimmed by 2 bases and J by 1 base, leaving 13 bases between them. Measured with immunoSEQ multiplex PCR; TCRdb has only the in-frame clones, and not every one. There are 85,000 to 95,000 clones in the sample; nearly 95% occur only once, and over 0.25% lies in the top ten. Concerning this clone itself: Antigen unknown.

Material for sequencing was non-Treg CD4+ T cells sorted from blood. This TCR was recovered from a human donor in good health. This rearrangement joins TRBV5-6 to TRBJ1-5; perhaps TRBD1 as D (5 bases). Written as DNA, the CDR3 is TGTGCCAGCAGCTTTGGCCCGGGGGTCAGCAATCAGCCCCAGCATTTT. Protein product: CASSFGPGVSNQPQHF.